The TCR beta chain under discussion was sequenced for a study of blood T cell repertoires in COVID-19. In the study overall: Nucleic acid was either cDNA or gDNA, and it came from T cells, B-cell-depleted T cells, or PBMCs.

Germline CDR1 is SGHDT and CDR2 is YYEEEE. The CDR3 contains 17 residues. Trimming cost V 0 bases and J 8 bases, with 23 bases left between them. Recruitment covered 20 to 25 US areas and drew participants whose ages spanned about 18 to 95 years. Participant reports of clinical history set cohort assignment. Per the original methods: Using reference gene primer amplification, nucleated cell counts were estimated. Generated by immunoSEQ multiplex PCR, the TCRdb table keeps only in-frame clones and is missing some. V, J and clone size are taken as reported in that table, and D and trimming were inferred from the DNA itself. The data hold 250,000 to 300,000 clones, with approximately 90% observed a single time.

This sequence was found in a human donor in a cohort exposed to, infected with or recovered from COVID-19 (not recorded which). The donor label of this sample is uncertain. V and J are TRBV5-6 and TRBJ1-2; no clear D. Sequences were obtained from PBMCs or T cells enriched from blood (not recorded which). CDR3 amino acids: CASSLDGIGSPRSGYTF. The CDR3 region has the DNA TGTGCCAGCAGCTTGGACGGAATTGGGTCTCCGAGGAGCGGCTACACCTTC. The full variable domain, completed using reference TRBV5-6 and TRBJ1-2, is DAGVTQSPTHLIKTRGQQVTLRCSPKSGHDTVSWYQQALGQGPQFIFQYYEEEERQRGNFPDRFSGHQFPNYSSELNVNALLLGDSALYLCASSLDGIGSPRSGYTFGSGTRLTVV.